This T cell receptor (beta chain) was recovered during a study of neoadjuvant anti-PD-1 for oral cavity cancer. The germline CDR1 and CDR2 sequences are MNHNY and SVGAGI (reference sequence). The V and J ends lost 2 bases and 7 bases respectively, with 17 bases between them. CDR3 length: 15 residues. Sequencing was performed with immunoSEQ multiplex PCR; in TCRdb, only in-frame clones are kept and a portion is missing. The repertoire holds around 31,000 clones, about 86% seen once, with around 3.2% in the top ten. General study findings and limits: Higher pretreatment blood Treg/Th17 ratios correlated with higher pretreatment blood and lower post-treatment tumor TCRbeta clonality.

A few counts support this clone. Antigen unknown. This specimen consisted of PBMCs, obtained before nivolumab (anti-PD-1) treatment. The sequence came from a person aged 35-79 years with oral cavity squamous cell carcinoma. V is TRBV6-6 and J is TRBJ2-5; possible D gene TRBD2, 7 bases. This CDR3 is CASSYLQGRGRTQYF. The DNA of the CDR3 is TGTGCCAGCAGTTACCTCCAGGGGCGGGGGCGGACCCAGTACTTC.